Listed here is a single T cell receptor beta chain. Time point: cycle 4 day 1 (C4D1), after five to seven weeks of nivolumab. Autologous stem cell transplantation was followed by relapse in every patient, and brentuximab vedotin exposure varied. This sample is drawn from a study of PD-1 blockade in classical Hodgkin lymphoma. Clones were sequenced by immunoSEQ multiplex PCR, and TCRdb holds only the in-frame ones, with some missing. The sample includes some 95,000 clones, roughly nine tenths seen only once; the top ten take around 3%. The V gene lost 1 base and the J gene lost 8 bases, with 15 bases spanning the gap. Germline values: CDR1 SGHTA, CDR2 FQGNSA. The CDR3 covers 15 residues.

Sequenced material: peripheral blood mononuclear cells (PBMCs), taken before the fourth cycle of nivolumab. This chain connects TRBV7-2 to TRBJ1-3; D perhaps matches TRBD1 (6 bases). This clonotype was obtained from a human donor with classical Hodgkin lymphoma. The chain's CDR3 is CASSLVSGEGDTIYF. The DNA of the CDR3 is TGTGCCAGCAGCTTAGTATCCGGGGAGGGGGACACCATATATTTT. The full variable domain, completed using reference TRBV7-2 and TRBJ1-3, is GAGVSQSPSNKVTEKGKDVELRCDPISGHTALYWYRQSLGQGLEFLIYFQGNSAPDKSGLPSDRFSAERTGGSVSTLTIQRTQQEDSAVYLCASSLVSGEGDTIYFGEGSWLTVV.